The 14 T cell receptor beta chains presented below share a single source sample, sequenced in a study of blood T cell repertoires in COVID-19. Repertoires were generated with immunoSEQ multiplex PCR, while TCRdb's copy carries only in-frame clones and drops some. In the table there are hundreds of thousands of clones, 89% of which are singletons. The sequenced material came from peripheral blood. Every receptor here comes from a man aged 40-55 years with acute or convalescent COVID-19.

V gene TRBV18 combines with J gene TRBJ2-3; 9 bases are a match to TRBD1. V was clipped by 3 bases and J by 5 bases; unmatched bases: 3. The CDR3 is 14 residues long. Germline values: CDR1 KGHSH, CDR2 LQKENI. Here the CDR3 reads CASSPNRGRDTQYF. The CDR3 nucleotides are TGTGCCAGCTCACCGAACAGGGGGCGAGATACGCAGTATTTT.

The chain uses TRBV19 and TRBJ1-1, with D perhaps matching TRBD1 (5 bases). Per the germline V gene, CDR1 is LNHDA and CDR2 is SQIVND (reference sequence). There are 13 residues in the CDR3. Trimming cost V 8 bases and J 5 bases, with 15 bases left between them. As DNA, the CDR3 is TGTGCCAGTCATGACAGCTTGAGAACTGAAGCTTTCTTT. Translation gives CASHDSLRTEAFF.

This chain links TRBV3-1 (or the pseudogene TRBV3-2) with TRBJ1-2; no clear D. The germline V gene has CDR1 LGHDT and CDR2 YNNKEL (reference sequence). The CDR3 has 12 amino acids. Between the trimmed V and J ends, which lost 0 bases and 7 bases, there was a span of 6 bases. This CDR3 reads CASSQEGSGYTF. The CDR3 DNA sequence: TGTGCCAGCAGCCAAGAAGGGAGTGGCTACACCTTC.

The V gene is TRBV7-2, the J gene TRBJ1-2; 9 bases map to TRBD1. Trimming cost V 4 bases and J 7 bases; bases outside gene matches: 7. Germline V lookup: CDR1 SGHTA, CDR2 FQGNSA. This CDR3 is built from 14 residues. The CDR3 coding sequence is TGTGCCAGCAGCTATGGACAGGGGTTGACTGGCTACACCTTC. Protein sequence: CASSYGQGLTGYTF.

The chain uses TRBV11-2 and TRBJ2-3, with TRBD1 identical over 9 bases. CDR3 size: 16 residues. Germline V gene sequence: CDR1 SGHAT, CDR2 FQNNGV. V dropped 3 bases and J dropped 3; count of bases not matched to a gene: 7. CDR3 nucleotide sequence: TGTGCCAGCAGCTTCCCTACAGGGGGCGGGACAGATACGCAGTATTTT. As protein: CASSFPTGGGTDTQYF.

The chain combines TRBV5-1 with TRBJ2-7; 9 bases agree with TRBD1. The germline V gene has CDR1 SGHRS and CDR2 YFSETQ. The CDR3 runs to 15 residues. The V gene end was trimmed by 7 bases and the J gene end by 0 bases; junction bases not matched to a gene: 8. CDR3 in amino acids: CASRTRTGVSYEQYF. The CDR3 DNA sequence: TGCGCCAGCCGCACCCGGACAGGGGTCTCCTACGAGCAGTACTTC.

The V gene is TRBV2, the J gene TRBJ2-5; D possibly corresponds to TRBD1 (5 bases). V was cut by 8 bases and J by 4 bases, with 11 bases left in between. The CDR3 has 12 amino acids. The germline V gene encodes CDR1 SNHLY and CDR2 FYNNEI. The CDR3 coding sequence is TGTGCCAGCCGACTTGGGGCAGAGACCCAGTACTTC. It translates to CASRLGAETQYF.

Here the CDR3 DNA reads TGTGCCAGCTCACCACCGGAGGGGAATCAGCCCCAGCATTTT. Amino acids: CASSPPEGNQPQHF. The chain is built from TRBV18 and TRBJ1-5; D is possibly TRBD1 (5 bases). Trimming cost V 0 bases and J 4 bases, with 7 bases left between them. CDR3 length: 14 residues. Germline V lookup: CDR1 KGHSH, CDR2 LQKENI.

V usage is TRBV27 and J usage is TRBJ1-5; 7 bases align to TRBD1. The CDR3 length is 13 residues. V dropped 4 bases and J dropped 7; count of bases not matched to a gene: 4. CDR1 MNHEY and CDR2 SMNVEV come from the germline V gene (reference sequence). The CDR3 here is CASSWSGGQPQHF. The CDR3, as DNA: TGTGCCAGCAGTTGGTCAGGGGGGCAGCCCCAGCATTTT.

The J gene is TRBJ2-2, the V gene TRBV11-2; tentative D call: TRBD2 (5 bases). Germline CDR1 and CDR2: SGHAT and FQNNGV. The CDR3 loop spans 16 amino acids. The ends were cut back, 5 bases at V and 0 bases at J, with 13 bases in the middle. The CDR3 region is CASSRRGESNTGELFF. CDR3 nucleotide sequence: TGTGCCAGCAGCCGCCGGGGAGAGTCGAACACCGGGGAGCTGTTTTTT. The full variable domain, with the rest looked up from reference TRBV11-2 and TRBJ2-2, is EAGVAQSPRYKIIEKRQSVAFWCNPISGHATLYWYQQILGQGPKLLIQFQNNGVVDDSQLPKDRFSAERLKGVDSTLKIQPAKLEDSAVYLCASSRRGESNTGELFFGEGSRLTVL.

This chain joins TRBV7-2 and TRBJ2-1; 11 bases align to TRBD2. V lost 1 base to trimming and J lost 5 bases; unmatched junction nucleotides: 1. The CDR3 extends over 15 amino acids. Germline CDR1 reads SGHTA; CDR2 reads FQGNSA. The CDR3 coding sequence is TGTGCCAGCAGCTTAGGGGGACTAGCGGACAATGAGCAGTTCTTC. Protein product: CASSLGGLADNEQFF.

The chain uses TRBV9 and TRBJ2-3; 9 nucleotides line up with TRBD1. Germline V lookup: CDR1 SGDLS, CDR2 YYNGEE. The trim removed 0 bases at V and 11 bases at J, leaving 4 bases unmatched. The CDR3 is 13 residues long. The CDR3 DNA sequence: TGTGCCAGCAGCGTAGAGGGACAGGGAAGGCAGTATTTT. Protein sequence: CASSVEGQGRQYF.

This chain links TRBV9 with TRBJ1-1; no definite D call. V shed 0 bases and J shed 10 bases, with 25 bases lying between them. Germline CDR1 reads SGDLS; CDR2 reads YYNGEE. The CDR3 is 17 amino acids. CDR3 in DNA: TGTGCCAGCAGCGTAGGGATCCATGCCGATCTGGGCTTGGGAGCTTTCTTT. It translates to CASSVGIHADLGLGAFF. The full variable domain, its missing parts supplied by reference TRBV9 and TRBJ1-1, is DSGVTQTPKHLITATGQRVTLRCSPRSGDLSVYWYQQSLDQGLQFLIQYYNGEERAKGNILERFSAQQFPDLHSELNLSSLELGDSALYFCASSVGIHADLGLGAFFGQGTRLTVV.

The V gene is TRBV4-2, the J gene TRBJ2-7; 10 positions agree with TRBD2. The CDR3 runs 16 residues. Trimming cost V 3 bases and J 4 bases; bases outside gene matches: 9. In germline, CDR1 is LGHNA, CDR2 YNFKEQ. CDR3 coding DNA: TGTGCCAGCAGCCATCGAGCGGGAGGGGAAATATACGAGCAGTACTTC. It is translated as CASSHRAGGEIYEQYF.